The 14 T cell receptor beta chains below come from one sample, sequenced in a study of tumor-infiltrating lymphocytes in primary liver carcinoma. The template, approximately 500 ng total RNA, yielded TCR beta cDNA made with a constant-region primer. Nested multiplex PCR, run for three rounds with slightly modified ARM-PCR, yielded TCR beta libraries. The opening two PCR rounds, ten to eleven cycles each, paired TRBV1-TRBV30 forward primers with a C-beta reverse primer. A single record per CDR3 protein comes from TCRdb applying MiXCR to the multiplex PCR reads. This sample carries a few hundred thousand distinct CDR3 sequences, around three fifths of them seen once, and the ten largest clones take 15% to 20%. Researchers drew blood RNA from unsorted whole blood and extracted germline DNA as well. Sequencing was carried out using peripheral blood. These receptors all come from a woman aged 30 to 39 with primary liver carcinoma and hepatitis B virus infection.

The chain couples TRBV7-9 to TRBJ2-5; TRBD2 matches at 8 bases. V shed 1 base and J 4 bases; nucleotides not matched to a gene: 5. Germline V CDR1 and CDR2: SEHNR, FQNEAQ (reference sequence). CDR3 length equals 15 residues. CDR3 coding DNA: TGTGCCAGCAGCTTAGTTTCGGGAGGGCGAGAGACCCAGTACTTC. Protein product: CASSLVSGGRETQYF. Looking up the rest from reference TRBV7-9 and TRBJ2-5 gives the full variable domain: DTGVSQNPRHKITKRGQNVTFRCDPISEHNRLYWYRQTLGQGPEFLTYFQNEAQLEKSRLLSDRFSAERPKGSFSTLEIQRTEQGDSAMYLCASSLVSGGRETQYFGPGTRLLVL.

The table lists this clonotype with a few counts. V and J are TRBV30 and TRBJ2-5; D remains unclear. This CDR3 spans 11 amino acids. The germline V gene encodes CDR1 GTSNPN and CDR2 SVGIG (reference sequence). Trimming left V 0 bases short and J 4 bases short, with 3 bases between. In nucleotides, the CDR3 is TGTGCCTGGAGTGTCAGAGAGACCCAGTACTTC. This codes for CAWSVRETQYF.

The table lists this clonotype with a few counts. At one boundary the junction diverges from the germline segment, which might be a read error. This chain uses TRBV11-2 with TRBJ2-5; 7 bases align to TRBD1. CDR1 is SGHAT, CDR2 FQNNGV, per germline. The CDR3 has 16 residues. CDR3 in amino acids: CASTLVWDSSEETQYF. CDR3 nucleotides: TGTGCCAGCACCTTAGTCTGGGACAGCAGTGAAGAGACCCAGTACTTC. The variable domain in full, completed from reference TRBV11-2 and TRBJ2-5, reads EAGVAQSPRYKIIEKRQSVAFWCNPISGHATLYWYQQILGQGPKLLIQFQNNGVVDDSQLPKDRFSAERLKGVDSTLKIQPAKLEDSAVYLCASTLVWDSSEETQYFGPGTRLLVL.

Concerning this clonotype itself: This may stem from a read error, because a much larger clone lies one nucleotide away. The chain uses TRBV29-1 and TRBJ1-2; no clear D gene. The V and J ends lost 4 bases and 10 bases respectively, with 10 bases between them. The CDR3 contains 10 residues. Germline V gene lookup returns CDR1 SQVTM and CDR2 ANQGSEA. DNA for the CDR3: TGCAGCGTTGGCCAAGGAGACTACACCTTC. The encoded protein is CSVGQGDYTF.

The table lists this clonotype with many counts. The V and J genes are TRBV6-5 and TRBJ2-4; the D is unclear. The germline V and J ends were trimmed by 0 bases and 0 bases, with 9 bases remaining between them. Germline V gene lookup returns CDR1 MNHEY and CDR2 SVGAGI. The CDR3 is 16 amino acids. This CDR3 is CASSYSNSLAKNIQYF. In DNA form, the CDR3 reads TGTGCCAGCAGTTACTCGAACAGTTTAGCCAAAAACATTCAGTACTTC.

Comments on this clonotype: Being one base from a much bigger clone, this may be a read error. The CDR3 nucleotides are TGCAGCGTTGGTTTGGGGTACGAGCAGCACTTC. It yields the protein CSVGLGYEQHF. This chain connects TRBV29-1 to TRBJ2-7; D not certain. Germline lookup yields CDR1 SQVTM and CDR2 ANQGSEA. The CDR3 spans 11 residues.

For this clonotype: The CDR3 ends on some other residue instead of the conserved phenylalanine or tryptophan, so this is likely a read error. The V gene is TRBV14, the J gene TRBJ1-1; no definite D call. This CDR3 has 13 residues. CDR1 and CDR2 (germline): SGHDN, FVKESK. V gave up 2 bases and J gave up 4 bases, with 8 bases separating them. Here the CDR3 reads CASSQSIVTEAFS. The CDR3 DNA reads as TGTGCCAGCAGCCAATCGATTGTCACTGAAGCTTTCTCT.

Worth noting for this clonotype: Since a much larger clone is just one base distant, this may be a read error. Because the CDR3 is missing its conserved closing phenylalanine or tryptophan, this is likely a read error. V gene TRBV4-1 combines with J gene TRBJ2-5; TRBD2 matches 7 bases. This CDR3 comprises 15 residues. Per the germline V gene, CDR1 is MGHRA and CDR2 is YSYEKL. V lost 2 bases to trimming and J lost 6 bases; unmatched junction nucleotides: 9. CDR3 sequence: CASSQPLAGEQTQYI. For the CDR3, the DNA is TGCGCCAGCAGCCAACCTTTGGCGGGAGAACAGACCCAGTACATC.

This clonotype has only one observation. Since the CDR3 does not end with the conserved phenylalanine or tryptophan, this likely comes from a read error. The rearrangement links TRBV5-6 to TRBJ2-3; the D is unclear. V lost 1 base, J lost 7 bases, and 7 bases lay in between. The CDR3 contains 12 residues. Germline CDR1 reads SGHDT; CDR2 reads YYEEEE. The CDR3 reads CASSLNSNTQYL. CDR3 coding DNA: TGTGCCAGCAGCTTGAATTCGAATACGCAGTATCTT.

The chain is built from TRBV7-9 and TRBJ2-3; no definite D call. The CDR3 is 14 residues long. The germline CDR1 and CDR2 sequences are SEHNR and FQNEAQ (reference sequence). V was trimmed by 11 bases and J by 4 bases, leaving 19 bases between them. Here the CDR3 reads CACISGAHADTQYF. The CDR3, as DNA: TGTGCCTGCATATCCGGAGCACACGCAGATACGCAGTATTTT.

This clonotype has only a few counts. J is TRBJ2-7 and V is TRBV7-9; possible D gene TRBD1, 5 bases. This CDR3 is built from 13 residues. Between the trimmed V and J ends, which lost 8 bases and 2 bases, there was a span of 13 bases. CDR1 and CDR2 from the germline V gene are SEHNR and FQNEAQ (reference sequence). CDR3: CASGTGAAYEQYF. In DNA, the CDR3 is TGTGCCAGCGGAACAGGAGCAGCCTACGAGCAGTACTTC. Using reference TRBV7-9 and TRBJ2-7 for the parts outside the CDR3, the full variable domain is DTGVSQNPRHKITKRGQNVTFRCDPISEHNRLYWYRQTLGQGPEFLTYFQNEAQLEKSRLLSDRFSAERPKGSFSTLEIQRTEQGDSAMYLCASGTGAAYEQYFGPGTRLTVT.

This rearrangement joins TRBV6-1 to TRBJ2-7; D possibly matches TRBD1 or TRBD2 (5 bases each). This CDR3 has 10 amino acids. Germline V gene sequence: CDR1 MNHNS, CDR2 SASEGT. This CDR3 is CASSGDRVPV. In DNA, the CDR3 is TGTGCCAGCAGCGGGGACCGGGTCCCTGTC.

In the case of this clonotype: Being one base from a much bigger clone, this may be a read error. As DNA, the CDR3 is TGTGCCAGCAGCCAAGATTGGGTCGAGTGGACAGGGGTTTACAATGAGCAGTTCTTC. It specifies CASSQDWVEWTGVYNEQFF. The rearrangement uses TRBV4-2 and TRBJ2-1; TRBD1 aligns across 9 bases. The J segment lost 4 bases and the V segment lost 0 bases, leaving 13 bases of the junction unmatched. CDR1 is LGHNA and CDR2 is YNFKEQ in the germline V gene. The CDR3 extends over 19 amino acids.

Comments on this clonotype: The junction differs from germline at one of its ends, possibly a read error. The rearrangement links TRBV6-5 to TRBJ1-2; maybe TRBD1 (6 bases). This CDR3 has 15 amino acids. Germline CDR1 MNHEY, CDR2 SVGAGI. CDR3 in amino acids: CASSPGGGVNYCYTF. CDR3 DNA sequence: TGTGCCAGCAGCCCCGGGGGGGGCGTTAACTATTGCTACACCTTC.